This TCR beta chain derives from a study of T-cell memory formation after mild COVID-19. Overall study context: TCR clusters were mostly donor specific.

5'RACE with constant-segment primers built TCRalpha and TCRbeta cDNA libraries with UMIs. TCRdb recomputed calls from the 5' RACE reads with MiXCR, one row per CDR3 protein. The sample has 25,000 or so distinct CDR3 sequences; 6% to 9.5% are singletons. V was trimmed by 3 bases and J by 0 bases, leaving 11 bases between them. This CDR3 region has 15 residues. This clonotype was seen ten or more times. Antigen: not known. The study, taken as a whole, reports: Among CD4+ contracting clones, most were CM and EM, and CD8+ ones EMRA.

Sequenced sample: PBMCs or a T cell subset sorted from them (not recorded which). The V gene is TRBV12-3 or TRBV12-4, the J gene TRBJ1-1, with TRBD1 as a possible D gene (5 bases). The sequence derives from an adult woman who had mild COVID-19 (a few samples of this study predate the infection). Cell type and time point are not known. CDR3 DNA sequence: TGTGCCAGCAGTTTGTCGGGGGGTGTGAACACTGAAGCTTTCTTT. This sequence encodes CASSLSGGVNTEAFF.